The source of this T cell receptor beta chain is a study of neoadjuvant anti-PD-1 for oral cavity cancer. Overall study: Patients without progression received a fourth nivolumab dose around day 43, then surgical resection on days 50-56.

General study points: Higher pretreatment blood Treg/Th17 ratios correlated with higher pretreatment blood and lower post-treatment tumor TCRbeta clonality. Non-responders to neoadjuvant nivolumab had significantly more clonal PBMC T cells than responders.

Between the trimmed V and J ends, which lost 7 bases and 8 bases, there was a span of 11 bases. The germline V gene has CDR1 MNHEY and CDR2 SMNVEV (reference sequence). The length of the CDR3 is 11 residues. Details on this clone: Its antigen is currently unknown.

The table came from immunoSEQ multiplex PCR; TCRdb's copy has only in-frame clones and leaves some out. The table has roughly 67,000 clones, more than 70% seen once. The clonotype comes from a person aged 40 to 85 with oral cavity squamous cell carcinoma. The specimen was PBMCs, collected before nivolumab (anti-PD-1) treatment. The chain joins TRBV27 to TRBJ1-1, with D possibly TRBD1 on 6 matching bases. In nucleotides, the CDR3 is TGTGCCAGCATTGGGGGCAGGGAAGCTTTCTTT. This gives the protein CASIGGREAFF.